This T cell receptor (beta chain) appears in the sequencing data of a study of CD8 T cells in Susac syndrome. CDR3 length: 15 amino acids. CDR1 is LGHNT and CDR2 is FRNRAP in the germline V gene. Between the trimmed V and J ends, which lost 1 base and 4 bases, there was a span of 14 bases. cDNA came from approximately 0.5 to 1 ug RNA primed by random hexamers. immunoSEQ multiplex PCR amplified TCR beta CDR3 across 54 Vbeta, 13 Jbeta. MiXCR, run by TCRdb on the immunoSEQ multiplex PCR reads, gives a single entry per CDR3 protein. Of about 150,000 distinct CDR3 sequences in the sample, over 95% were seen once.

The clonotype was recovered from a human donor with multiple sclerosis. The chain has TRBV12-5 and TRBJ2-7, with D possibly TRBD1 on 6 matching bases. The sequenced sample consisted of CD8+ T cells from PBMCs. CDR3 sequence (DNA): TGTGCTAGTGGTTTGGGGGTGGACAGCTTGTACGAGCAGTACGTC. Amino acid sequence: CASGLGVDSLYEQYV.